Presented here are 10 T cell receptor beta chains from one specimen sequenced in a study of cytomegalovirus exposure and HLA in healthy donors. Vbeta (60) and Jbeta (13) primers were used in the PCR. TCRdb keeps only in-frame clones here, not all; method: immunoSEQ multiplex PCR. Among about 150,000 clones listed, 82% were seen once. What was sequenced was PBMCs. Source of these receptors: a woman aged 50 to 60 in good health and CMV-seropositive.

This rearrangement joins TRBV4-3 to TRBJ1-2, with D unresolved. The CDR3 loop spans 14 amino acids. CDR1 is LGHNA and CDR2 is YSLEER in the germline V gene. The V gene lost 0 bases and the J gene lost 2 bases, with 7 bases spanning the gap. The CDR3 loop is CASSQDRRNYGYTF. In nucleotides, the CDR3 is TGCGCCAGCAGCCAAGATCGTCGGAACTATGGCTACACCTTC.

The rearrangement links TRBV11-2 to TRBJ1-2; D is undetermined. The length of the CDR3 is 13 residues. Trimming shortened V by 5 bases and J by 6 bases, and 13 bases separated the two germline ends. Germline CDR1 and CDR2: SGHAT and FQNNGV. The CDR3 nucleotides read TGTGCCAGCAGCCCTATTGAGAGGGATGGCTACACCTTC. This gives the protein CASSPIERDGYTF.

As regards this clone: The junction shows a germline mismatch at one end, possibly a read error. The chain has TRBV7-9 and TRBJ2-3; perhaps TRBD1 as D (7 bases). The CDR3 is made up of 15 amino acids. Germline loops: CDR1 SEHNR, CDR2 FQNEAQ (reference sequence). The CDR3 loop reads CSSSFRQGGTDTQYF. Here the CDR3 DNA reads TGTTCCAGCAGCTTTAGACAGGGAGGTACAGATACGCAGTATTTT.

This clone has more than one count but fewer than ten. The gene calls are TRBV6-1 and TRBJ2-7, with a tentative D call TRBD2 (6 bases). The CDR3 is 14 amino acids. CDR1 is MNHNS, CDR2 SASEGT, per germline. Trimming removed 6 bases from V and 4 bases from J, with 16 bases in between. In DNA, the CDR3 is TGTGCCAGCAGGCCCGGGACTCGTCTTTACGAGCAGTACTTC. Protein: CASRPGTRLYEQYF.

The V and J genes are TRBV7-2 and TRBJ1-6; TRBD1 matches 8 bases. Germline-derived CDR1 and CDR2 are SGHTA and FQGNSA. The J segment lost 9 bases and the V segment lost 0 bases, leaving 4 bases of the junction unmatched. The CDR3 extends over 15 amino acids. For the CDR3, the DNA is TGTGCCAGCAGCTTAGCCGGACAGGGTGCTTCACCCCTCCACTTT. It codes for CASSLAGQGASPLHF.

Here the CDR3 reads CASVSGGGEQYF. The CDR3 DNA sequence: TGCGCCAGCGTCTCAGGGGGCGGCGAGCAGTACTTC. This chain links TRBV5-1 with TRBJ2-7, with 8 bases identical to TRBD1. The CDR3 totals 12 residues. V shed 7 bases, J shed 6 bases, and the junction held 6 bases outside the gene matches. Germline CDR1 is SGHRS and CDR2 is YFSETQ.

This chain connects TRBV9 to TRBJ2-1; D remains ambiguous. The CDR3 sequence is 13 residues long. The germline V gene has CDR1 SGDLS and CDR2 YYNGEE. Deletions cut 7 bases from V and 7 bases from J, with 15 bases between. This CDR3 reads CASSGSAENEQFF. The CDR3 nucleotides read TGTGCCAGCTCCGGGTCGGCGGAGAATGAGCAGTTCTTC. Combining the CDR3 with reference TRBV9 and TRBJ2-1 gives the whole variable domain DSGVTQTPKHLITATGQRVTLRCSPRSGDLSVYWYQQSLDQGLQFLIQYYNGEERAKGNILERFSAQQFPDLHSELNLSSLELGDSALYFCASSGSAENEQFFGPGTRLTVL.

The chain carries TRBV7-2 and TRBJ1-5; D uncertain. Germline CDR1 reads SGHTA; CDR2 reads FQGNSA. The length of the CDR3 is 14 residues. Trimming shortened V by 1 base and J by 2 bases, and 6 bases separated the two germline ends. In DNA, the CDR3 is TGTGCCAGCAGCTTAGTAGTCGGCAATCAGCCCCAGCATTTT. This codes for CASSLVVGNQPQHF.

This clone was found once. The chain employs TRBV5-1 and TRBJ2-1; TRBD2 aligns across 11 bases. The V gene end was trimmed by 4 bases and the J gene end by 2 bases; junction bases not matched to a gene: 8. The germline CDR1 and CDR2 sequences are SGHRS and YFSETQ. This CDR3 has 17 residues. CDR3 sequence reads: CASSGGLAGATYNEQFF. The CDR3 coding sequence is TGCGCCAGCAGCGGTGGACTAGCGGGCGCAACCTACAATGAGCAGTTCTTC.

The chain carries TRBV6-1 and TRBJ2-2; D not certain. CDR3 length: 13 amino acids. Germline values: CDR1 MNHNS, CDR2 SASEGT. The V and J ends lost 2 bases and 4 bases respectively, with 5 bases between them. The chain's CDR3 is CASSEQVTGELFF. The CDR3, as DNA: TGTGCCAGCAGTGAACAGGTCACCGGGGAGCTGTTTTTT.